The 14 T cell receptor beta chains reported below all come from one sample, sequenced in a study of vaccination effects on CD4 cells after COVID-19. The antigens of these receptors remain unknown. Using viral peptide pools, the ViraFEST assay grew out antigen-specific CD4+ T cells prior to sequencing. Cultured cells yielded isolated CD4+ T cells after 10 to 11 days. TCRdb keeps only in-frame clones here, not all; method: immunoSEQ multiplex PCR. This table has 50,000 to 65,000 clones, over 75% appearing once. The sequences come from CD4+ T cells from PBMCs cultured with HCoV-229E spike peptides, collected before COVID-19 vaccination. Receptors originate from a human donor who received a COVID-19 vaccine.

The V call is TRBV7-2, the J call TRBJ1-1; D perhaps matches TRBD1 (6 bases). Between the trimmed V and J ends, which lost 8 bases and 3 bases, there was a span of 16 bases. The CDR3 length is 14 residues. The germline CDR1 and CDR2 sequences are SGHTA and FQGNSA. The CDR3 sequence: CASAQDSWHTEAFF. The CDR3 coding sequence is TGTGCCAGCGCTCAGGACAGTTGGCACACTGAAGCTTTCTTT. Full variable domain (outside the CDR3, taken from reference TRBV7-2 and TRBJ1-1): GAGVSQSPSNKVTEKGKDVELRCDPISGHTALYWYRQSLGQGLEFLIYFQGNSAPDKSGLPSDRFSAERTGGSVSTLTIQRTQQEDSAVYLCASAQDSWHTEAFFGQGTRLTVV.

There are a few counts of this clone. The chain recombines TRBV18 with TRBJ2-1, with D possibly called TRBD1 or TRBD2 (6 bases each). V lost 3 bases and J 7 bases, leaving 10 bases between the germline ends. The V gene's germline CDR1 is KGHSH and CDR2 LQKENI. This CDR3 comprises 13 residues. CDR3 region: CASSPGGPNEQFF. For the CDR3, the DNA is TGTGCCAGCTCACCGGGGGGCCCGAATGAGCAGTTCTTC.

The gene calls are TRBV6-5 and TRBJ1-3; a possible D gene is TRBD1 (5 bases). From germline, CDR1 is MNHEY and CDR2 SVGAGI. V was clipped by 5 bases and J by 4 bases, with 9 bases between them. The CDR3 consists of 13 residues. The CDR3 coding sequence is TGTGCCAGCAGTCCAGGGTTAGGAAACACCATATATTTT. Amino acid sequence: CASSPGLGNTIYF.

The V call is TRBV12-3 or TRBV12-4, the J call TRBJ1-1; D is unclear. This CDR3 has 13 residues. The V and J ends lost 3 bases and 6 bases respectively, with 11 bases between them. This CDR3 is CASSFRRRAEAFF. CDR3 sequence (DNA): TGTGCCAGCAGTTTCCGGCGGAGGGCTGAAGCTTTCTTT.

The chain combines TRBV24-1 with TRBJ1-4, with a possible D match to TRBD1 (5 bases). Germline-derived CDR1 and CDR2 are KGHDR and SFDVKD. The length of the CDR3 is 14 residues. The V end was cut by 5 bases, the J end by 4 bases, with 10 bases between. The DNA of the CDR3 is TGTGCCACCAGTGCGCCGGGGGATAATGAAAAACTGTTTTTT. As protein: CATSAPGDNEKLFF.

The chain recombines TRBV3-1 (or the pseudogene TRBV3-2) with TRBJ2-5; TRBD2 matches 12 bases. Germline V gene data show CDR1 as LGHDT and CDR2 as YNNKEL (reference sequence). Unmatched junction bases numbered 2, after V lost 4 bases and J lost 5 bases. The length of the CDR3 is 14 residues. Written as DNA, the CDR3 is TGTGCCAGCAGCCGAGGGACTAGCGGGGAGACCCAGTACTTC. Encoded protein: CASSRGTSGETQYF.

The chain carries TRBV19 and TRBJ2-3; a weak D match, TRBD1 (6 bases). Between the trimmed V and J ends, which lost 4 bases and 5 bases, there was a span of 16 bases. The CDR3 has 15 amino acids. The germline V gene has CDR1 LNHDA and CDR2 SQIVND (reference sequence). Here the CDR3 DNA reads TGTGCCAGTAGTACCAACAGGGTCGCACAAGATACGCAGTATTTT. It yields the protein CASSTNRVAQDTQYF.

V and J are TRBV19 and TRBJ2-5; 9 bases line up with TRBD1. This CDR3 has 13 residues. Per germline, CDR1 LNHDA and CDR2 SQIVND (reference sequence). The trim removed 4 bases at V and 9 bases at J, leaving 6 bases unmatched. The CDR3 region is CASSSRDRVSQYF. CDR3 coding DNA: TGTGCCAGTAGTAGCCGGGACAGGGTATCCCAGTACTTC. The entire variable domain, with the rest obtained from reference TRBV19 and TRBJ2-5, is as follows: DGGITQSPKYLFRKEGQNVTLSCEQNLNHDAMYWYRQDPGQGLRLIYYSQIVNDFQKGDIAEGYSVSREKKESFPLTVTSAQKNPTAFYLCASSSRDRVSQYFGPGTRLLVL.

In this sample, this clone turned up a few times. J is TRBJ1-1 and V is TRBV27, with 7 bases identical to TRBD1. This CDR3 has 16 residues. J lost 0 bases, V lost 5 bases, and 9 bases had no gene match. The germline V gene encodes CDR1 MNHEY and CDR2 SMNVEV (reference sequence). This chain's CDR3 is CASSNLLGQLNTEAFF. CDR3 nucleotide sequence: TGTGCCAGCAGTAACCTATTGGGACAGTTGAACACTGAAGCTTTCTTT.

This clone was found a few times. One junction end does not reproduce the germline sequence, and a read error may be involved. V gene TRBV2 combines with J gene TRBJ1-6; 10 bases fit TRBD1. The germline CDR1 and CDR2 sequences are SNHLY and FYNNEI. There are 16 residues in the CDR3. The CDR3 DNA reads TGTGCCAGCAACCCGACAGGGGGCCAATATAGTTCACCCCTCCACTTT. Its translation: CASNPTGGQYSSPLHF.

This chain uses TRBV5-6 with TRBJ1-6, with D unclear. V was shortened by 0 bases and J by 5 bases, with 12 bases between the two germline ends. CDR1 is SGHDT, CDR2 YYEEEE, per germline. This CDR3 spans 16 amino acids. CDR3 coding DNA: TGTGCCAGCAGCTTGGACGGAGGAGGGAATAATTCACCCCTCCACTTT. This translates into CASSLDGGGNNSPLHF.

V and J are TRBV5-1 and TRBJ2-1, with TRBD1 identical over 9 bases. Germline-derived CDR1 and CDR2 are SGHRS and YFSETQ. This CDR3 is 14 amino acids long. V was pared by 4 bases and J by 6 bases, with 5 bases of the junction left unmatched. The CDR3 spells CASSPQGAGNEQFF. CDR3 nucleotide sequence: TGCGCCAGCAGCCCACAGGGGGCGGGCAATGAGCAGTTCTTC. Full variable domain (outside the CDR3, taken from reference TRBV5-1 and TRBJ2-1): KAGVTQTPRYLIKTRGQQVTLSCSPISGHRSVSWYQQTPGQGLQFLFEYFSETQRNKGNFPGRFSGRQFSNSRSEMNVSTLELGDSALYLCASSPQGAGNEQFFGPGTRLTVL.

The V call is TRBV6-5, the J call TRBJ2-3; D possibly corresponds to TRBD2 (5 bases). The CDR3 has 15 amino acids. Per the germline V gene, CDR1 is MNHEY and CDR2 is SVGAGI. The V end lost 2 bases, the J end lost 3 bases, and 12 bases lay between the germline ends. Here the CDR3 DNA reads TGTGCCAGCAGTTACGGGCCGGGATTGACAGATACGCAGTATTTT. Translating gives CASSYGPGLTDTQYF.

Only one count was recorded for this clone. This chain uses TRBV6-5 with TRBJ2-7; D tentatively fits TRBD1 or TRBD2 (5 bases each). Trimming left V 6 bases short and J 0 bases short, with 12 bases between. CDR3 length: 14 residues. Germline CDR1 and CDR2: MNHEY and SVGAGI. CDR3: CASRRGTSSYEQYV. The DNA of the CDR3 is TGTGCCAGCAGGAGGGGCACGAGCTCCTACGAGCAGTACGTC.